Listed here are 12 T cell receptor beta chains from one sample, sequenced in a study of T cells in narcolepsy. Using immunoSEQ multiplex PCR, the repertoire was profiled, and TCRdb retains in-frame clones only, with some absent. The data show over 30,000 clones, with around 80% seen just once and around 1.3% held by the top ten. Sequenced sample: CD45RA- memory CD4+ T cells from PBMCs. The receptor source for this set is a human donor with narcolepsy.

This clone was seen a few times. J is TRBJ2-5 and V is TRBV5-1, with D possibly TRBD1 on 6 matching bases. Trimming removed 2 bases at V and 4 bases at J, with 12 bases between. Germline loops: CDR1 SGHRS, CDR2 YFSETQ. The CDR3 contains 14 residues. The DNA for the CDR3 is TGCGCCAGCAGCTTTTCAGGGGCCGGAGAGACCCAGTACTTC. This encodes CASSFSGAGETQYF.

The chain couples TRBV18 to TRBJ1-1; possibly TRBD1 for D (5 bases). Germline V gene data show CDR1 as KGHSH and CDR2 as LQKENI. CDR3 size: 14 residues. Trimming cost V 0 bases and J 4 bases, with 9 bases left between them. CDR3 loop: CASSPPRGTTEAFF. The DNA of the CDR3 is TGTGCCAGCTCACCACCCCGGGGCACCACTGAAGCTTTCTTT. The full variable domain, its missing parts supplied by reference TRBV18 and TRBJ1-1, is NAGVMQNPRHLVRRRGQEARLRCSPMKGHSHVYWYRQLPEEGLKFMVYLQKENIIDESGMPKERFSAEFPKEGPSILRIQQVVRGDSAAYFCASSPPRGTTEAFFGQGTRLTVV.

CDR3 sequence (DNA): TGTGCCAGCAGCCAAGATCACGACCCCCTCCAAGAGACCCAGTACTTC. Its translation: CASSQDHDPLQETQYF. The chain employs TRBV14 and TRBJ2-5; no definite D call. Germline values: CDR1 SGHDN, CDR2 FVKESK. This CDR3 is 16 amino acids long. V was pared by 0 bases and J by 1 base, with 12 bases between.

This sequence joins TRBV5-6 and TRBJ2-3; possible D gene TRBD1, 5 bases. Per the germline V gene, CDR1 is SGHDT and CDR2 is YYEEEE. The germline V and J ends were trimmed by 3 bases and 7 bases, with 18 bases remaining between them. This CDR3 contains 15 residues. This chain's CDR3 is CASSWGPVAENTQYF. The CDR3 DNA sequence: TGTGCCAGCAGCTGGGGCCCGGTTGCGGAGAATACGCAGTATTTT.

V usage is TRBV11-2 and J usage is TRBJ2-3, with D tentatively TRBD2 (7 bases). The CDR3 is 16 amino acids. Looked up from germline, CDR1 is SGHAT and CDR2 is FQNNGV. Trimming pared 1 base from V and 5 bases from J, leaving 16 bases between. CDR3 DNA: TGTGCCAGCAGCTTAGGGGGGGGCATGATTGGAGATACGCAGTATTTT. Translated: CASSLGGGMIGDTQYF.

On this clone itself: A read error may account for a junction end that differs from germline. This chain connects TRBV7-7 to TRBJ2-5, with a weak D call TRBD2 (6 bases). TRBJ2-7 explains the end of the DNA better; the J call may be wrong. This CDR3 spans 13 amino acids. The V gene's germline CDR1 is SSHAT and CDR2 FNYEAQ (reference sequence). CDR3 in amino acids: CASSPFGGSEQYF. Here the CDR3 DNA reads TGTGCTAGCAGCCCCTTCGGAGGGAGCGAGCAGTACTTC.

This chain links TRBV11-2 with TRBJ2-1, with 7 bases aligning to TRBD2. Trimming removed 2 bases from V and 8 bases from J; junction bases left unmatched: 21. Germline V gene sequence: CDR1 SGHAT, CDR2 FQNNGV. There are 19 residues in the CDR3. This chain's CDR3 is CASSLKILSVRTSGDEQFF. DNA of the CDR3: TGTGCCAGCAGCTTAAAAATCCTATCGGTCCGGACTAGTGGGGATGAGCAGTTCTTC.

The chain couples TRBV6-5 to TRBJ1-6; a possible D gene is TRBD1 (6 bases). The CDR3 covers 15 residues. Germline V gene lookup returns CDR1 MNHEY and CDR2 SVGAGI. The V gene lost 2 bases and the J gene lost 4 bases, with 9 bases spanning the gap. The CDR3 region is CASSYEGQYNSPLHF. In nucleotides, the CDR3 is TGTGCCAGCAGTTACGAGGGACAATATAATTCACCCCTCCACTTT.

In nucleotides, the CDR3 is TGTGCCACTGTTTCGGACACAAGAAGGGAGACCCAGTACTTC. It yields the protein CATVSDTRRETQYF. V usage is TRBV6-5 and J usage is TRBJ2-5; a weak D match, TRBD1 (5 bases). The CDR3 length is 14 residues. Per germline, CDR1 MNHEY and CDR2 SVGAGI. V was shortened by 10 bases and J by 5 bases, with 20 bases between the two germline ends.

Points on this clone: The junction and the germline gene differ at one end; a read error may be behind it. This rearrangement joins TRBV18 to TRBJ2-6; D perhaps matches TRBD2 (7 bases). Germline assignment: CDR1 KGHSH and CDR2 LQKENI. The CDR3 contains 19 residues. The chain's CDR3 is CASAPTGGPPLPGANVLTF. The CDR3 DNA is TGTGCCAGCGCACCCACGGGGGGCCCTCCTCTCCCTGGGGCCAACGTCCTGACTTTC.

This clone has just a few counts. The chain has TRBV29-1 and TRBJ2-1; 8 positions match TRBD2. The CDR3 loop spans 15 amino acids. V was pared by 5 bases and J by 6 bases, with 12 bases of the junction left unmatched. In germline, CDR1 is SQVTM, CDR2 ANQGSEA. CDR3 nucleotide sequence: TGCAGCGTTTCTCTGGGGCGGGGGGCCGGCAATGAGCAGTTCTTC. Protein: CSVSLGRGAGNEQFF.

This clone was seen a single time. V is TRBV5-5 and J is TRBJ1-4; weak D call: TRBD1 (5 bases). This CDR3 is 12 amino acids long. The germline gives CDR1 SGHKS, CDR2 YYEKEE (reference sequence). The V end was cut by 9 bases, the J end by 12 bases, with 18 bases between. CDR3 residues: CATRRSEGQLFF. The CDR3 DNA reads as TGTGCCACCAGAAGAAGCGAGGGGCAACTGTTTTTT.